This TCR beta chain stems from a study of T cell changes during pregnancy in multiple sclerosis (dated by TCRdb to between 2018 and 2021). At the level of the whole study: The study looked at changes in the T cell repertoire across pregnancy in women with multiple sclerosis.

The CDR3 runs 15 amino acids, cysteine and phenylalanine included. Of the read, only the CDR3 DNA is kept; its 45 bases are in frame from base 1. CDR1 LNHDA and CDR2 SQIVND were looked up in the germline V gene (reference sequence). Germline trimming: 7 bases from V, 4 bases from J; junction bases outside gene matches: 9. For this clone: The antigen it recognizes is unknown. Within one base of it there is no much larger clone, and no base qualities were kept.

Library creation used the immunoSEQ multiplex PCR assay. Held by TCRdb, this immuneACCESS table contains in-frame sequences only and omits some clones. Under half of the omission traces to an unresolved V gene where checked; the cause of the rest is unknown. Within this sample are about 21,000 clones, with 86% of them counted one time only. The ten largest clones capture more than 0.9% of the sample. The chain is made from TRBV19 and TRBJ2-5; TRBD1 agrees with 10 junctional bases. This clonotype originated in a female donor in good health, enrolled as a control in a pregnancy study. Source: CD4+ T cells from peripheral blood mononuclear cells, taken in the first trimester of pregnancy. The DNA sequence follows: TGTGCCAGTACCAGCGGACAGGGGGAGGTAGAGACCCAGTACTTC. Protein translation: CASTSGQGEVETQYF.